This TCR beta chain came from a study of Ad26.COV2.S vaccination and SARS-CoV-2 variants. Produced via immunoSEQ multiplex PCR; TCRdb's table is partial and in-frame only. The sample has roughly 450,000 clones, around 90% seen once. CDR3 length equals 19 residues. V gave up 2 bases and J gave up 1 base; unmatched junction bases: 10. The germline V gene has CDR1 LGHDT and CDR2 YNNKEL (reference sequence). Treatment of the sample: roughly 18 received Ad26.COV2.S at low or high dose, single or two shots; about 5 received placebo; per-sample allocation not given. Sampling was performed 63 days after the first vaccine or placebo injection.

The sequencing used peripheral blood, collected in a trial of Ad26.COV2.S vaccine versus placebo. The clonotype originates from a person between 18 and 59 years old who received the Ad26.COV2.S COVID-19 vaccine or a placebo. The chain joins TRBV3-1 (or the pseudogene TRBV3-2) to TRBJ2-3; 12 bases fit TRBD1. The CDR3 sequence: CASSQSRDRGRGCTDTQYF. DNA of the CDR3: TGTGCCAGCAGCCAATCCCGGGACAGGGGGCGCGGCTGCACAGATACGCAGTATTTT.